The 27 T cell receptor beta chains in this list originate from one sample, sequenced in a study of beta chain features in type 1 diabetes (dated by TCRdb to the late 2010s). Library preparation employed the immunoSEQ multiplex PCR assay. The entire isolated RNA was reverse transcribed using the High Capacity cDNA Reverse Transcription Kit, and thus expressed TCRB transcripts were sequenced. TCRdb carries this immuneACCESS record with in-frame sequences only. Its versions omit some clonotypes, under half of them owing to an unresolved V gene in the studies checked, with the rest unexplained. The sample profile shows about 230,000 clones; 9.6% of them were found once. About 0.03% of the sample goes to the ten largest clones. The sequencing input was naive CD4+ T cells from blood. According to the study, the label for this sample's cell subset or site signals: true naive CD4+ T cells. The receptors were sampled from a young woman in good health.

This clone has ten or more counts. The chain joins TRBV30 to TRBJ2-7, with a tentative D call TRBD1 (6 bases). The germline V and J ends were trimmed by 0 bases and 6 bases, with 12 bases remaining between them. The CDR3 loop spans 13 amino acids. Per germline, CDR1 GTSNPN and CDR2 SVGIG (reference sequence). The CDR3 reads CAWSVRGRGEQYF. The CDR3 DNA follows: TGTGCCTGGAGTGTACGTGGCAGGGGCGAGCAGTACTTC.

This clone turned up a few times. At the DNA level, this CDR3 is encoded by other sequences in the same sample as well. The chain has TRBV5-1 and TRBJ1-1; no clear D gene. The ends were cut back, 0 bases at V and 1 base at J, with 4 bases in the middle. The CDR3 runs to 13 residues. The germline gives CDR1 SGHRS, CDR2 YFSETQ. CDR3 sequence reads: CASSLDRNTEAFF. In nucleotides, the CDR3 is TGCGCCAGCAGCTTGGATAGGAACACTGAAGCTTTCTTT. Filled out from reference TRBV5-1 and TRBJ1-1, the complete variable domain reads KAGVTQTPRYLIKTRGQQVTLSCSPISGHRSVSWYQQTPGQGLQFLFEYFSETQRNKGNFPGRFSGRQFSNSRSEMNVSTLELGDSALYLCASSLDRNTEAFFGQGTRLTVV.

The chain has TRBV27 and TRBJ1-1; D possibly corresponds to TRBD1 (5 bases). Germline loops: CDR1 MNHEY, CDR2 SMNVEV (reference sequence). V lost 6 bases and J lost 5, with 16 bases in between. This CDR3 has 14 amino acids. The CDR3 DNA sequence: TGTGCCAGCAGGTACGGGGGTGTAAGGACTGAAGCTTTCTTT. Translated: CASRYGGVRTEAFF.

This clone was seen a handful of times. Here the CDR3 reads CAWSVRRDYYGYTF. CDR3 coding DNA: TGTGCCTGGAGTGTACGCAGAGACTACTATGGCTACACCTTC. The rearrangement uses TRBV30 and TRBJ1-2; D is uncertain. The CDR3 extends over 14 amino acids. CDR1 is GTSNPN and CDR2 is SVGIG in the germline V gene (reference sequence). Trimming cost V 0 bases and J 3 bases, with 11 bases left between them.

The sample holds a few counts of this clone. The gene calls are TRBV7-6 and TRBJ2-1; D uncertain. V lost 0 bases to trimming and J lost 0 bases, with 9 bases between them. CDR1 and CDR2 (germline): SGHVS, FNYEAQ. The length of the CDR3 is 16 residues. The CDR3 protein is CASSLAALSSYNEQFF. Here the CDR3 DNA reads TGTGCCAGCAGCTTAGCCGCGCTGAGCTCCTACAATGAGCAGTTCTTC.

The gene calls are TRBV5-4 and TRBJ2-6, with D unresolved. V lost 1 base, J lost 1 base, and 9 bases lay in between. The CDR3 totals 16 residues. Germline V gives CDR1 SGHNT, CDR2 YYREEE (reference sequence). CDR3 DNA: TGTGCCAGCAGCTTGAGTATGGAGTCTGGGGCCAACGTCCTGACTTTC. Translating it yields CASSLSMESGANVLTF.

This rearrangement joins TRBV19 to TRBJ1-1; perhaps TRBD1 as D (5 bases). This CDR3 spans 15 amino acids. Germline V gene sequence: CDR1 LNHDA, CDR2 SQIVND (reference sequence). V lost 5 bases to trimming and J lost 0 bases, with 13 bases between them. CDR3 residues: CASSAPGLMNTEAFF. The CDR3 nucleotides are TGTGCCAGTAGTGCCCCGGGACTGATGAACACTGAAGCTTTCTTT.

V usage is TRBV14 and J usage is TRBJ2-1; D call uncertain. Germline V gene lookup returns CDR1 SGHDN and CDR2 FVKESK. The CDR3 spans 14 residues. V shed 4 bases and J shed 2 bases, with 9 bases lying between them. The CDR3 DNA reads as TGTGCCAGCAGCCTTCTTGGCCCCTACAATGAGCAGTTCTTC. It translates to CASSLLGPYNEQFF.

The chain is built from TRBV19 and TRBJ2-1; a weak D match, TRBD2 (6 bases). Germline values: CDR1 LNHDA, CDR2 SQIVND (reference sequence). The CDR3 runs 16 residues. Trimming shortened V by 5 bases and J by 0 bases, and 14 bases separated the two germline ends. The CDR3 loop reads CASSESRDFSYNEQFF. The CDR3 DNA reads as TGTGCCAGTAGTGAAAGCCGGGACTTCTCCTACAATGAGCAGTTCTTC.

Details on this clone: Other DNA sequences in the same sample also yield this CDR3. The chain has TRBV18 and TRBJ1-1; D is possibly TRBD1 (6 bases). Germline loops: CDR1 KGHSH, CDR2 LQKENI. The CDR3 sequence is 15 residues long. Deletions cut 1 base from V and 1 base from J, with 10 bases between. The CDR3 region is CASSPLGQTNTEAFF. CDR3 nucleotide sequence: TGTGCCAGCTCACCACTGGGACAAACGAACACTGAAGCTTTCTTT.

This chain joins TRBV6-1 and TRBJ2-7; D is unclear. V lost 7 bases, J lost 0 bases, and 10 bases lay in between. The CDR3 consists of 13 residues. Germline V gives CDR1 MNHNS, CDR2 SASEGT. Here the CDR3 reads CASTGGPSYEQYF. In nucleotides, the CDR3 is TGTGCCAGCACCGGCGGTCCCTCCTACGAGCAGTACTTC.

The V gene is TRBV13, the J gene TRBJ2-7, with TRBD2 as a possible D gene (5 bases). Trimming removed 5 bases from V and 4 bases from J, with 12 bases in between. CDR1 PRHDT and CDR2 FYEKMQ come from the germline V gene (reference sequence). The CDR3 is 13 residues long. The chain's CDR3 is CASSPRRGYEQYF. The CDR3, as DNA: TGTGCCAGCAGCCCCCGCCGCGGGTACGAGCAGTACTTC.

This clone has ten or more counts. This chain joins TRBV30 and TRBJ1-2, with unresolved D. CDR1 is GTSNPN and CDR2 is SVGIG in the germline V gene (reference sequence). The V end lost 0 bases, the J end lost 3 bases, and 8 bases lay between the germline ends. The CDR3 totals 13 residues. The CDR3 DNA reads TGTGCCTGGAGTGTACGCGCGTACTATGGCTACACCTTC. Amino acid sequence: CAWSVRAYYGYTF.

This clone has just a few counts. The chain links TRBV6-1 to TRBJ2-7, with 10 bases matching TRBD2. CDR3 size: 14 residues. Trimming at V came to 6 bases and at J to 4 bases, leaving 6 bases not matched to a gene. Per the germline V gene, CDR1 is MNHNS and CDR2 is SASEGT. Here the CDR3 reads CASSVGLARYEQYF. The CDR3 nucleotides are TGTGCCAGCAGCGTGGGACTAGCGAGATACGAGCAGTACTTC.

This clone appeared a few times. V usage is TRBV14 and J usage is TRBJ2-7, with 10 bases aligning to TRBD2. This CDR3 has 14 residues. V gave up 4 bases and J gave up 6 bases; unmatched junction bases: 6. Per germline, CDR1 SGHDN and CDR2 FVKESK. The CDR3 is CASSRLAGAREQYF. The CDR3 bases are TGTGCCAGCAGCCGCCTAGCGGGAGCTCGCGAGCAGTACTTC.

This clone was observed a few times. This sequence joins TRBV5-4 and TRBJ2-3; D uncertain. Per germline, CDR1 SGHNT and CDR2 YYREEE (reference sequence). The CDR3 has 14 amino acids. Trimming took off 3 bases at V and 3 bases at J, with 11 bases between the two ends. The CDR3 region is CASSSPFGTDTQYF. As DNA, the CDR3 is TGTGCCAGCAGCTCCCCTTTCGGGACAGATACGCAGTATTTT.

The chain joins TRBV30 to TRBJ2-2; D remains unclear. Trimming removed 2 bases at V and 0 bases at J, with 7 bases between. CDR3 length equals 14 residues. Germline CDR1 reads GTSNPN; CDR2 reads SVGIG (reference sequence). CDR3 amino acids: CAWSISANTGELFF. For the CDR3, the DNA is TGTGCCTGGAGTATCAGCGCGAACACCGGGGAGCTGTTTTTT.

The chain recombines TRBV15 with TRBJ2-5; maybe TRBD2 (5 bases). The CDR3 is made up of 18 amino acids. Deletions cut 0 bases from V and 0 bases from J, with 17 bases between. CDR1 is LNHNV and CDR2 is YYDKDF in the germline V gene (reference sequence). The CDR3 protein is CATSRDRWTLGDQETQYF. Here the CDR3 DNA reads TGTGCCACCAGCAGAGATCGTTGGACCCTCGGGGACCAAGAGACCCAGTACTTC.

This clone occurred a few times. The chain combines TRBV19 with TRBJ2-7, with a possible D match to TRBD1 (5 bases). Germline V gene lookup returns CDR1 LNHDA and CDR2 SQIVND (reference sequence). Trimming took 6 bases from V and 7 from J, leaving 13 bases between them. The CDR3 totals 12 residues. The CDR3 protein is CASRSVGEEQYF. The CDR3 nucleotides read TGTGCCAGTAGGTCCGTAGGGGAAGAGCAGTACTTC. The variable domain in full, completed from reference TRBV19 and TRBJ2-7, reads DGGITQSPKYLFRKEGQNVTLSCEQNLNHDAMYWYRQDPGQGLRLIYYSQIVNDFQKGDIAEGYSVSREKKESFPLTVTSAQKNPTAFYLCASRSVGEEQYFGPGTRLTVT.

This chain joins TRBV5-6 and TRBJ1-2; maybe TRBD1 (6 bases). V dropped 0 bases and J dropped 2 bases, with 8 bases sitting between them. This CDR3 has 14 residues. From germline, CDR1 is SGHDT and CDR2 YYEEEE. The DNA for the CDR3 is TGTGCCAGCAGCTTGGTAGGGGGAAACTATGGCTACACCTTC. Its translation is CASSLVGGNYGYTF. Supplemented by reference TRBV5-6 and TRBJ1-2, the full variable domain reads DAGVTQSPTHLIKTRGQQVTLRCSPKSGHDTVSWYQQALGQGPQFIFQYYEEEERQRGNFPDRFSGHQFPNYSSELNVNALLLGDSALYLCASSLVGGNYGYTFGSGTRLTVV.

This chain connects TRBV28 to TRBJ2-1; D possibly corresponds to TRBD2 (5 bases). The V and J ends lost 6 bases and 2 bases respectively, with 17 bases between them. The length of the CDR3 is 16 residues. Germline V lookup: CDR1 MDHEN, CDR2 SYDVKM. The CDR3 sequence: CASSPAGIYTYNEQFF. CDR3 DNA sequence: TGTGCCAGCAGCCCTGCCGGGATCTATACCTACAATGAGCAGTTCTTC.

This clone has a single count. The chain combines TRBV6-4 with TRBJ2-3; TRBD1 matches 8 bases. Trimming at V came to 4 bases and at J to 2 bases, leaving 2 bases not matched to a gene. The V gene's germline CDR1 is MRHNA and CDR2 SNTAGT. CDR3 length: 14 amino acids. CDR3 in DNA: TGTGCCAGCAGTGTGGGACAGGTCACAGATACGCAGTATTTT. The encoded protein is CASSVGQVTDTQYF.

The chain couples TRBV5-1 to TRBJ1-1; D is unresolved. V was trimmed by 3 bases and J by 0 bases, leaving 9 bases between them. Per germline, CDR1 SGHRS and CDR2 YFSETQ. The CDR3 is 14 residues long. The CDR3 is CASSSTQMNTEAFF. As DNA, the CDR3 is TGCGCCAGCAGCTCAACCCAGATGAACACTGAAGCTTTCTTT.

The CDR3 protein is CAWSGAVGQPQHF. For the CDR3, the DNA is TGTGCCTGGAGTGGGGCAGTAGGTCAGCCCCAGCATTTT. This chain joins TRBV30 and TRBJ1-5, with D uncertain. Germline-derived CDR1 and CDR2 are GTSNPN and SVGIG (reference sequence). The CDR3 spans 13 residues. The ends were cut back, 1 base at V and 6 bases at J, with 10 bases in the middle.

The CDR3 DNA sequence: TGTGCCACAGGGGGAAACGGGGATGAGCAGTTCTTC. Amino acid sequence: CATGGNGDEQFF. This chain connects TRBV10-3 to TRBJ2-1; 7 bases are a match to TRBD1. Germline V CDR1 and CDR2: ENHRY, SYGVKD. The CDR3 totals 12 residues. J lost 8 bases, V lost 10 bases, and 8 bases had no gene match.

The rearrangement uses TRBV9 and TRBJ1-1; the D gene is possibly TRBD1 (5 bases). The germline V and J ends were trimmed by 3 bases and 4 bases, with 16 bases remaining between them. The CDR3 runs 15 residues. Germline values: CDR1 SGDLS, CDR2 YYNGEE. The CDR3 here is CASSGRQNSPTEAFF. CDR3 nucleotide sequence: TGTGCCAGCAGCGGGAGACAGAACTCCCCCACTGAAGCTTTCTTT.

The chain combines TRBV9 with TRBJ2-1, with 8 bases matching TRBD2. This CDR3 region has 16 residues. CDR1 is SGDLS and CDR2 is YYNGEE in the germline V gene. After removal of 0 bases from V and 10 bases from J, the junction contained 12 bases not matched to a gene. CDR3 DNA sequence: TGTGCCAGCAGCGTAGCGCGCGGGAGGTCCCGCACGGAGCAGTTCTTC. Translation gives CASSVARGRSRTEQFF.